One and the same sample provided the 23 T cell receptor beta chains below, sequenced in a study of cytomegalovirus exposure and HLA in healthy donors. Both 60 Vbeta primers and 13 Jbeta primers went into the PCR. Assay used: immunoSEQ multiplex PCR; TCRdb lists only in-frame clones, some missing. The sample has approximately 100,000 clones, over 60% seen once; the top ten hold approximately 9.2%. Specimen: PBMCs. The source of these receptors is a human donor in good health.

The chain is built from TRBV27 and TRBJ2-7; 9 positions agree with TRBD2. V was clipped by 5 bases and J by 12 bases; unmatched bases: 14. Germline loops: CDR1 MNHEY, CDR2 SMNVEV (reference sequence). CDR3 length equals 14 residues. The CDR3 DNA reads TGTGCCAGCAGTCCCGCGGGAGGGCCTAGCAGGTTGTACTTC. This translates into CASSPAGGPSRLYF.

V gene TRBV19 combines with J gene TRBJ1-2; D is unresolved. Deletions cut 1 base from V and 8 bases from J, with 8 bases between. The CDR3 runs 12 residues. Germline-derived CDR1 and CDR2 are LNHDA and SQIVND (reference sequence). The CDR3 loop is CASSIGLTGYTF. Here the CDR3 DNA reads TGTGCCAGTAGTATAGGACTTACAGGCTACACCTTC.

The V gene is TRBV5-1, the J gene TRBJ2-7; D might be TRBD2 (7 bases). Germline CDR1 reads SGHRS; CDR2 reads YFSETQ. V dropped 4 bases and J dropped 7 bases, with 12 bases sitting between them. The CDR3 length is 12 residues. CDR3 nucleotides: TGCGCCAGCAGCAGCGGGACATCAGAGCAGTACTTC. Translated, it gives CASSSGTSEQYF.

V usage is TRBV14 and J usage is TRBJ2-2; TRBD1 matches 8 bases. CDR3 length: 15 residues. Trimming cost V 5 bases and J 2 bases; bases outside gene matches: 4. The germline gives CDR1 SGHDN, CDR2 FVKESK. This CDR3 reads CASSKGQGNTGELFF. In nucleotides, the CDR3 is TGTGCCAGCAGCAAAGGACAGGGTAACACCGGGGAGCTGTTTTTT.

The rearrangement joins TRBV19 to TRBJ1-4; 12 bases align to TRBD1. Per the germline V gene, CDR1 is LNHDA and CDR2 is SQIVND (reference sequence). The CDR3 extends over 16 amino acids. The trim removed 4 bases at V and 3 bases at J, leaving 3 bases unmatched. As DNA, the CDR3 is TGTGCCAGTAGTAAGGGACAGGGGGCAGCTAATGAAAAACTGTTTTTT. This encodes CASSKGQGAANEKLFF.

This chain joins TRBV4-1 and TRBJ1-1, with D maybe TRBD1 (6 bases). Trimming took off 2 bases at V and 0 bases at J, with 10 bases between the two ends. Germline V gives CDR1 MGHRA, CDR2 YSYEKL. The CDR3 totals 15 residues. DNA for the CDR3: TGCGCCAGCAGCCAACGACAGGCGGTGAACACTGAAGCTTTCTTT. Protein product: CASSQRQAVNTEAFF.

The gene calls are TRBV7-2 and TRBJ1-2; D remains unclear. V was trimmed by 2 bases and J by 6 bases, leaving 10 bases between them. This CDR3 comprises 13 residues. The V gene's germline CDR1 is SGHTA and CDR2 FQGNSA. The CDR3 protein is CASSLPARDGYTF. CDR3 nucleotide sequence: TGTGCCAGCAGCTTACCTGCTCGGGATGGCTACACCTTC.

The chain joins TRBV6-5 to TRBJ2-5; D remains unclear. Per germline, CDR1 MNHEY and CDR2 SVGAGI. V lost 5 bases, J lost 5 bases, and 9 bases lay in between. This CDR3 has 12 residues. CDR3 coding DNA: TGTGCCAGCAGTGTGTACGGGGAGACCCAGTACTTC. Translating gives CASSVYGETQYF.

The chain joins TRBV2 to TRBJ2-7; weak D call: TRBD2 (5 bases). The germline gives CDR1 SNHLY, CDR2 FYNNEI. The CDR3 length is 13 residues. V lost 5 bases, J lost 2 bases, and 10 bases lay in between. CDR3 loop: CASSPGWAYEQYF. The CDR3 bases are TGTGCCAGCAGTCCGGGGTGGGCCTACGAGCAGTACTTC.

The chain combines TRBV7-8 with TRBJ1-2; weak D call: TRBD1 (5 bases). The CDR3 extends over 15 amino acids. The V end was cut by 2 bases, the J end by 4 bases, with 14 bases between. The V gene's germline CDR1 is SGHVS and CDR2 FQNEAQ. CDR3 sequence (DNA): TGTGCCAGCAGCTTATTTCGGGGGAAGGTCTATGGCTACACCTTC. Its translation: CASSLFRGKVYGYTF.

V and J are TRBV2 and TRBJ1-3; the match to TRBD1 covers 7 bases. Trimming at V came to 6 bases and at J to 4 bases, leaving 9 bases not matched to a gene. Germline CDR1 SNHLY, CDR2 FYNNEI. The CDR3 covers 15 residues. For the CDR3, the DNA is TGTGCCAGCAGCACCGAACAGGGGTTAGGAAACACCATATATTTT. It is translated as CASSTEQGLGNTIYF.

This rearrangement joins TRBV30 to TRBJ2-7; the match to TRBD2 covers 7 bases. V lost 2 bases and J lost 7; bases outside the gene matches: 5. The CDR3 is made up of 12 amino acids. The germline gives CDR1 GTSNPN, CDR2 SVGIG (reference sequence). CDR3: CAWSHGRKEQYF. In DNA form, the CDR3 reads TGTGCCTGGAGTCACGGGAGGAAAGAGCAGTACTTC.

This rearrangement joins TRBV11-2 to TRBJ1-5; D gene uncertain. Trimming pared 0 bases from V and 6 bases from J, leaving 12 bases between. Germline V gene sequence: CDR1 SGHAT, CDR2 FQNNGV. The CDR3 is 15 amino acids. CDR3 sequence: CASSLDNGLGQPQHF. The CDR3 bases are TGTGCCAGCAGCTTAGATAACGGGTTGGGTCAGCCCCAGCATTTT.

The CDR3 protein is CASSAGEAYNSPLHF. The CDR3 nucleotides read TGTGCCAGCAGTGCAGGGGAAGCCTATAATTCACCCCTCCACTTT. The J gene is TRBJ1-6, the V gene TRBV6-1; D perhaps matches TRBD1 (6 bases). V gave up 4 bases and J gave up 2 bases, with 9 bases separating them. Germline-derived CDR1 and CDR2 are MNHNS and SASEGT. The length of the CDR3 is 15 residues.

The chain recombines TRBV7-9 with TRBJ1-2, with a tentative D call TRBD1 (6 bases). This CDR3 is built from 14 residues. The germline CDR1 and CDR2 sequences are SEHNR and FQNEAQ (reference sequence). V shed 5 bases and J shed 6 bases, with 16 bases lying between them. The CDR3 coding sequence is TGTGCCAGCAGCCGCGGGGGGACAATCGATGGCTACACCTTC. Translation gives CASSRGGTIDGYTF.

In DNA, the CDR3 is TGCAGCGTTGAAGATCCTAGCGGGAGGATCAATGAGCAGTTCTTC. Protein sequence: CSVEDPSGRINEQFF. V is TRBV29-1 and J is TRBJ2-1; 11 positions match TRBD2. The CDR3 is made up of 15 amino acids. The germline CDR1 and CDR2 sequences are SQVTM and ANQGSEA. V trimming: 0 bases; J trimming: 6 bases; junction bases outside the gene matches: 4.

The CDR3 DNA sequence: TGTGCCAGCAGTCGACTAGAACTAATCGGGGAGCAGTACTTC. This codes for CASSRLELIGEQYF. This chain uses TRBV2 with TRBJ2-7; TRBD2 might be the D (6 bases). The CDR3 runs 14 residues. Germline V gene sequence: CDR1 SNHLY, CDR2 FYNNEI. V lost 5 bases to trimming and J lost 7 bases, with 18 bases between them.

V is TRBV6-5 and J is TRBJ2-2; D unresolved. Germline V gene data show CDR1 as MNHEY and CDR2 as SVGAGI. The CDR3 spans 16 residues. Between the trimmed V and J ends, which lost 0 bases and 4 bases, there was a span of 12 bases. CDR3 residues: CASSYSTNLGTGELFF. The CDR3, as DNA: TGTGCCAGCAGTTACTCGACAAATTTGGGCACCGGGGAGCTGTTTTTT.

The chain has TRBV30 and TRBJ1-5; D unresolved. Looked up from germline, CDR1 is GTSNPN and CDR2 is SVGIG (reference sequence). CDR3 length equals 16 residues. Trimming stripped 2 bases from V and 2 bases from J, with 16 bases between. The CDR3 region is CAWSRRAGTGNQPQHF. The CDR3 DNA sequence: TGTGCCTGGAGTAGGAGGGCAGGCACGGGCAATCAGCCCCAGCATTTT.

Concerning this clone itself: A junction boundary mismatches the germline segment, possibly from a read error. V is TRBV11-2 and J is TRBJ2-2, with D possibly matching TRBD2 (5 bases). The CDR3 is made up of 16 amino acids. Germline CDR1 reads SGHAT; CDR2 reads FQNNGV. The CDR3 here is CASSSSTSWSTRELFF. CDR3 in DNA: TGTGCCAGCAGCTCGTCAACTAGTTGGTCCACCCGGGAGCTGTTTTTT.

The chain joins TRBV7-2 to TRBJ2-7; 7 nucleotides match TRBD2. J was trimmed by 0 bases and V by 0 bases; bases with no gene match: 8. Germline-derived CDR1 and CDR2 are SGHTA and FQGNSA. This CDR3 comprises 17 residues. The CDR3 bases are TGTGCCAGCAGCTTAGCCCGGGCTAGCGGAACCTCCTACGAGCAGTACTTC. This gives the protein CASSLARASGTSYEQYF.

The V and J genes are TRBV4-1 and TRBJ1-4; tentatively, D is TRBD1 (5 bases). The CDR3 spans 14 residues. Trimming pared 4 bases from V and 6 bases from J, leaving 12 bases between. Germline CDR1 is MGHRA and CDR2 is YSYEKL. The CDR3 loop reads CASSLQEQDEKLFF. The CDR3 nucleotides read TGCGCCAGCAGCCTACAGGAGCAAGATGAAAAACTGTTTTTT.

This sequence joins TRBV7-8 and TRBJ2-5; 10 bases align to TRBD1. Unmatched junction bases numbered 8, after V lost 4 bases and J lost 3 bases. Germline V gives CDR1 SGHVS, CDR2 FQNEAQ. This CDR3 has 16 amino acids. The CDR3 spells CASSSRWGQGKETQYF. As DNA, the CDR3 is TGTGCCAGCAGCTCAAGGTGGGGACAGGGGAAAGAGACCCAGTACTTC.